These T cell receptor beta chains were read from a single sample in a study of blood T cells in healthy people across ages. TCRdb ran MiXCR on the 5' RACE reads and lists one entry per CDR3 protein. The data contain 650,000 to 900,000 distinct CDR3 sequences, 60% to 80% of them seen just once; the ten biggest clones take up 25% to 30%. Input material: blood. The source of these receptors is a man aged 25-40 years in good health. Both conserved end residues are trimmed from each CDR3. Fields, in order: V gene, J gene, clone size, CDR3 protein. The size entry is marked missing in some rows and otherwise reads once, few, many or a size class.

v_call: TRBV18
j_call: TRBJ2-7
clone_size: NA
cdr3_aa: ASKKQVSYEQY

v_call: TRBV6-5
j_call: TRBJ2-7
clone_size: NA
cdr3_aa: ASSYGNYEQY

v_call: TRBV28
j_call: TRBJ1-4
clone_size: few
cdr3_aa: ASRRGTGSSWGLF

v_call: TRBV6-2/TRBV6-3
j_call: TRBJ2-1
clone_size: once
cdr3_aa: ASSPEGGGALYEQF

v_call: TRBV5-5
j_call: TRBJ2-5
clone_size: NA
cdr3_aa: ASSFLSGQKQETQY

v_call: TRBV6-2/TRBV6-3
j_call: TRBJ2-3
clone_size: few
cdr3_aa: ASSLPGLGVEVTQY

v_call: TRBV29-1
j_call: TRBJ2-6
clone_size: few
cdr3_aa: SVEGPDRGPSGANVLT

v_call: TRBV20-1
j_call: TRBJ2-7
clone_size: NA
cdr3_aa: SVKDTSYEQY

v_call: TRBV20-1
j_call: TRBJ2-5
clone_size: NA
cdr3_aa: SAPGTGLGTQY

v_call: TRBV4-3
j_call: TRBJ2-3
clone_size: NA
cdr3_aa: ASSQDYRDTQY

v_call: TRBV7-9
j_call: TRBJ1-2
clone_size: once
cdr3_aa: ASSPTPRQGNYGYT

v_call: TRBV25-1
j_call: TRBJ1-2
clone_size: NA
cdr3_aa: ASSDIRSYGYT

v_call: TRBV20-1
j_call: TRBJ1-6
clone_size: NA
cdr3_aa: SAGSTGRSPLH

v_call: TRBV7-3
j_call: TRBJ1-1
clone_size: NA
cdr3_aa: ASSPNPGTGGEAF

v_call: TRBV15
j_call: TRBJ2-3
clone_size: NA
cdr3_aa: ATSRDPGHTDTQY

v_call: TRBV6-6
j_call: TRBJ1-5
clone_size: NA
cdr3_aa: ASIEGVSSNQPQH

v_call: TRBV4-2
j_call: TRBJ2-1
clone_size: NA
cdr3_aa: ASSLAWGDEQF

v_call: TRBV5-5
j_call: TRBJ2-7
clone_size: NA
cdr3_aa: ASSYGTSTSYEQY

v_call: TRBV27
j_call: TRBJ2-3
clone_size: NA
cdr3_aa: ASSSYHGLGTGGRTDTQY

v_call: TRBV3-1
j_call: TRBJ2-5
clone_size: NA
cdr3_aa: ASSQSVGQETQY

v_call: TRBV29-1
j_call: TRBJ1-2
clone_size: once
cdr3_aa: SVEEWSHRDYGYT

v_call: TRBV6-1
j_call: TRBJ2-1
clone_size: few
cdr3_aa: ASSEGLAYNEQF

v_call: TRBV2
j_call: TRBJ2-7
clone_size: NA
cdr3_aa: ASSSTASYEQN

v_call: TRBV9
j_call: TRBJ2-2
clone_size: NA
cdr3_aa: ASSVTQGATGELF

v_call: TRBV7-3
j_call: TRBJ2-2
clone_size: many
cdr3_aa: ASSPGVSGELF

v_call: TRBV29-1
j_call: TRBJ2-1
clone_size: NA
cdr3_aa: SVLPRGGLWDEQF

v_call: TRBV27
j_call: TRBJ2-1
clone_size: few
cdr3_aa: ASTSRDRGLNEQF

v_call: TRBV20-1
j_call: TRBJ2-7
clone_size: few
cdr3_aa: SAREAGNVYEQY

v_call: TRBV21-1
j_call: TRBJ2-4
clone_size: NA
cdr3_aa: ASSKDDNSQRAKNIQY

v_call: TRBV28
j_call: TRBJ2-5
clone_size: NA
cdr3_aa: ASSPGGSWQETQY

v_call: TRBV5-1
j_call: TRBJ2-5
clone_size: many
cdr3_aa: ASSLAGAVRETQY

v_call: TRBV3-1
j_call: TRBJ1-2
clone_size: NA
cdr3_aa: ASSQTVHGYT

v_call: TRBV7-2
j_call: TRBJ2-1
clone_size: NA
cdr3_aa: ASSLNAGDHNEQF

v_call: TRBV6-2/TRBV6-3
j_call: TRBJ2-3
clone_size: NA
cdr3_aa: ASSFIPRAGTDTQY

v_call: TRBV20-1
j_call: TRBJ2-6
clone_size: few
cdr3_aa: SARDVTSGANVLT

v_call: TRBV20-1
j_call: TRBJ1-5
clone_size: NA
cdr3_aa: SARGPPGQYQPQH

v_call: TRBV6-5
j_call: TRBJ2-1
clone_size: NA
cdr3_aa: AGTPPRGGYNEQF

v_call: TRBV28
j_call: TRBJ2-7
clone_size: few
cdr3_aa: ASSVSGGISYEQY

v_call: TRBV28
j_call: TRBJ2-5
clone_size: NA
cdr3_aa: ASSSPGQGADETQY

v_call: TRBV20-1
j_call: TRBJ2-7
clone_size: few
cdr3_aa: SAYRGGGYEQY

v_call: TRBV4-1
j_call: TRBJ1-2
clone_size: NA
cdr3_aa: ASSQDEPLGYT

v_call: TRBV13
j_call: TRBJ1-2
clone_size: NA
cdr3_aa: ASSRGAQGAYGYT

v_call: TRBV28
j_call: TRBJ1-5
clone_size: few
cdr3_aa: ASGWGGGQPQH

v_call: TRBV4-3
j_call: TRBJ2-5
clone_size: NA
cdr3_aa: ASSQGRTGLETQY

v_call: TRBV5-6
j_call: TRBJ2-4
clone_size: NA
cdr3_aa: ASTDLDGIQY

v_call: TRBV4-3
j_call: TRBJ2-3
clone_size: NA
cdr3_aa: ASSHRLAGGYTDTQY

v_call: TRBV10-3
j_call: NA
clone_size: NA
cdr3_aa: AISEPIDRGAVYEQY

v_call: TRBV27
j_call: NA
clone_size: NA
cdr3_aa: ASSLRPVNEQY